In this sample, the clone carrying this TCR beta chain turned up once. Per the study methods: Amplified reference gene primers provided the basis for estimating nucleated cell counts. Repertoires were generated with immunoSEQ multiplex PCR, while TCRdb's copy carries only in-frame clones and drops some. That table supplies the V and J calls and clone size; D and trimming were determined from the DNA. Of 120,000 or so clones in the sample, 80% to 90% were seen once. This entry is derived from a study of blood T cell repertoires in COVID-19. Sequences were obtained from peripheral blood. This TCR derives from an older man who had recovered from COVID-19.

The CDR3 DNA is TGTGCCGGACAGGGGGTTGGAAACACCATATATTTT. Its protein product is CAGQGVGNTIYF. The chain combines TRBV2 with TRBJ1-3, with 10 bases fitting TRBD1. The junction had 1 base not matched to a gene; V was cut back by 11 bases and J by 3 bases. Per the germline V gene, CDR1 is SNHLY and CDR2 is FYNNEI. CDR3 length equals 12 residues. Variable domain in full (rest from reference TRBV2 and TRBJ1-3): EPEVTQTPSHQVTQMGQEVILRCVPISNHLYFYWYRQILGQKVEFLVSFYNNEISEKSEIFDDQFSVERPDGSNFTLKIRSTKLEDSAMYFCAGQGVGNTIYFGEGSWLTVV.